This T cell receptor (beta chain) came from a study of T cell changes during pregnancy in multiple sclerosis. TCRdb's table, derived via immunoSEQ multiplex PCR, lists solely in-frame clones and lacks some. The sample contains roughly 80,000 clones, 93% of which appear only once. V lost 4 bases to trimming and J lost 3 bases, with 8 bases between them. Germline CDR1 is MDHEN and CDR2 is SYDVKM. This CDR3 is built from 13 residues. This sequence originates from a female donor in good health, enrolled as a control in a pregnancy study. Sequencing was performed on peripheral blood, taken after pregnancy. The chain uses TRBV28 and TRBJ2-3; D might be TRBD1 (6 bases). The CDR3 is CASSSGQTDTQYF. The CDR3 nucleotides read TGTGCCAGCAGTTCCGGACAGACAGATACGCAGTATTTT.